These 7 T cell receptor beta chains came from one sample sequenced in a study of cytomegalovirus exposure and HLA in healthy donors. The PCR had 60 Vbeta and 13 Jbeta primers. TCRdb's table, derived via immunoSEQ multiplex PCR, lists solely in-frame clones and lacks some. The sample has 90,000 or so clones; approximately 71% are singletons. The sample consisted of PBMCs. The receptors were sampled from a woman between 18 and 29 years old in good health and CMV-seropositive.

V and J are TRBV12-5 and TRBJ1-5, with no clear D. Trimming removed 3 bases at V and 2 bases at J, with 8 bases between. The germline CDR1 and CDR2 sequences are LGHNT and FRNRAP. The CDR3 is 14 amino acids. CDR3 sequence (DNA): TGTGCTAGTGGTTTCACAGCGGGCAATCAGCCCCAGCATTTT. It specifies CASGFTAGNQPQHF.

This rearrangement joins TRBV7-2 to TRBJ2-2, with TRBD2 matching 9 bases. Germline V CDR1 and CDR2: SGHTA, FQGNSA. This CDR3 comprises 15 residues. V lost 5 bases, J lost 5 bases, and 6 bases stayed unmatched. This CDR3 is CASSVGTSQTGELFF. In nucleotides, the CDR3 is TGTGCCAGCAGCGTCGGGACTAGCCAAACCGGGGAGCTGTTTTTT. Complete variable domain (other parts from reference TRBV7-2 and TRBJ2-2): GAGVSQSPSNKVTEKGKDVELRCDPISGHTALYWYRQSLGQGLEFLIYFQGNSAPDKSGLPSDRFSAERTGGSVSTLTIQRTQQEDSAVYLCASSVGTSQTGELFFGEGSRLTVL.

This clone turned up a few times. The chain has TRBV20-1 and TRBJ1-5, with D perhaps TRBD1 (6 bases). Deletions cut 6 bases from V and 11 bases from J, with 14 bases between. The germline V gene has CDR1 DFQATT and CDR2 SNEGSKA (reference sequence). CDR3 length equals 11 residues. The CDR3 DNA reads TGCAGTGCCCCTGGGGGCCTCGCCCAGCATTTT. This codes for CSAPGGLAQHF.

The rearrangement links TRBV6-5 to TRBJ1-6; D not certain. CDR3 length: 15 amino acids. CDR1 MNHEY and CDR2 SVGAGI come from the germline V gene. The V gene lost 2 bases and the J gene lost 0 bases, with 5 bases spanning the gap. The CDR3 DNA reads TGTGCCAGCAGTTACAGGAGCTCCTATAATTCACCCCTCCACTTT. Amino acid sequence: CASSYRSSYNSPLHF.

The rearrangement uses TRBV7-8 and TRBJ1-2; TRBD1 aligns across 12 bases. This CDR3 contains 15 residues. V gave up 3 bases and J gave up 4 bases; unmatched junction bases: 3. Germline lookup yields CDR1 SGHVS and CDR2 FQNEAQ. Here the CDR3 DNA reads TGTGCCAGCAGCTTCTTGGGACAGGGGGCCTATGGCTACACCTTC. It yields the protein CASSFLGQGAYGYTF.

J is TRBJ1-5 and V is TRBV11-1; TRBD1 aligns across 8 bases. This CDR3 is 15 amino acids long. V was pared by 5 bases and J by 1 base, with 4 bases of the junction left unmatched. Germline V gives CDR1 SGHAT, CDR2 FQDESV (reference sequence). The CDR3 coding sequence is TGTGCCAGCAGCCGGCGGGACAGGAGCAATCAGCCCCAGCATTTT. Its translation: CASSRRDRSNQPQHF. Full variable domain (rest looked up from reference TRBV11-1 and TRBJ1-5): EAEVAQSPRYKITEKSQAVAFWCDPISGHATLYWYRQILGQGPELLVQFQDESVVDDSQLPKDRFSAERLKGVDSTLKIQPAELGDSAMYLCASSRRDRSNQPQHFGDGTRLSIL.

The CDR3 DNA reads TGTGCCAGCAGGGCACAGGGCGGCAATCAGCCCCAGCATTTT. Protein sequence: CASRAQGGNQPQHF. The gene calls are TRBV25-1 and TRBJ1-5; maybe TRBD1 (6 bases). V was clipped by 6 bases and J by 2 bases, with 11 bases between them. The CDR3 sequence is 14 residues long. In germline, CDR1 is MGHDK, CDR2 SYGVNS.